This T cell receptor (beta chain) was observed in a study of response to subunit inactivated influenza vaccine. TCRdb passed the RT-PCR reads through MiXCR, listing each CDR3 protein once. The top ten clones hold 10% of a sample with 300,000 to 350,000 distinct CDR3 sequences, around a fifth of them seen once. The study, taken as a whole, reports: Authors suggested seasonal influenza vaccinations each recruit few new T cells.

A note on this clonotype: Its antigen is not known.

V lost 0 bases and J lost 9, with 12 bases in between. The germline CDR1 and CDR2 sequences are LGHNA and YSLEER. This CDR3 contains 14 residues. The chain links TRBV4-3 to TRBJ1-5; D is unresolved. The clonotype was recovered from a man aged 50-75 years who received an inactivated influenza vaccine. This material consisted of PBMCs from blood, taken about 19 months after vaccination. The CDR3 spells CASSQDTGELPQHF. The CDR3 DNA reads TGCGCCAGCAGCCAAGATACCGGGGAACTGCCCCAGCATTTT.